The source of this TCR beta chain is a study of T-cell memory formation after mild COVID-19 (dated by TCRdb to the early 2020s). Regarding the study in general: TCR sequence clusters from the two donors were largely donor specific. Longitudinal TCRalpha and TCRbeta repertoire sequencing tracked T-cell clones expanding and contracting after mild COVID-19 in two donors. Two young, previously healthy adult volunteers, one female and one male, were included in the cohort.

The sample holds a few counts of this clonotype. The antigen it recognizes is unknown. No base quality values were provided; no much bigger clone lies one nucleotide off. The cysteine opens and the phenylalanine closes a CDR3 of 13 amino acids. Just the 39-base CDR3 DNA is kept, in frame starting at base 1. CDR1 is given as LNHNV and CDR2 as YYDKDF, both from the germline V gene (reference sequence). V and J lose 0 bases and 4 bases, and a span of 6 bases separates them. Ficoll-Paque density gradient centrifugation was the method used to isolate PBMCs. The instrument was an Illumina NovaSeq 6000. cDNA libraries for TCRalpha and TCRbeta were prepared by 5'RACE using constant-segment primers, with sample barcodes and unique molecular identifiers added. RNA was extracted from every sample with Trizol reagent. Library amplification was performed in two PCR steps, and a second sample barcode and Illumina TruSeq adapters were introduced in the second step. Sequencing of libraries was performed on an Illumina NovaSeq with 2 x 150 bp paired-end reads. The authors' pipeline ran thus. Demultiplexing of reads and collapsing into UMI-guided consensus sequences were performed with migec v1.2.7. Using mixcr v2.1.11, UMI consensuses were aligned to TRA and TRB V and J templates and then assembled into clonotypes. Clonotypes were classified as expanded or contracted when called significant by both edgeR and NoisET, with noise models trained on biological replicates. For edgeR calls, the thresholds were a false discovery rate-adjusted p below 0.01 and a log2 fold-change of 1. PCA with hierarchical clustering of max-normalized trajectories of the 1000 most abundant clonotypes was used as exploratory dynamics analysis. Separately sequenced CD4+ and CD8+ repertoires were used to assign the CD4 or CD8 phenotype of responding clones. Using fastp trimming at Q25 and MiXCR clonotype assembly, TCRdb reanalyzed the public sequencing data and kept in-frame beta chains. Rows with a matching CDR3 protein are joined into one entry that keeps the most common DNA and genes. TCRdb's processing, not the study's, gives the V and J calls here. The sample includes 400,000 to 450,000 distinct CDR3 sequences, with roughly 18% observed a single time. Of the sample, roughly a fifth is held by the ten largest clones.

Results the study describes overall, beyond this receptor: Contracting CD4+ clones were located mainly in the CM and EM memory subsets, whereas CD8+ clones were found to be enriched in EMRA. The detection of some responding clones in pre-infection memory suggests that pre-existing cross-reactive memory T cells joined the SARS-CoV-2 response. Only two mild cases were covered in the study, and larger cohorts including severe cases with pre-infection samples were considered necessary. Balanced CD4/CD8 phenotypes were observed for clones contracting from day 15 to 85, whereas a bias towards CD4+ was observed for a second wave of clones expanding from day 15 to 37. SARS-CoV-2 specificity of the second-wave clones peaking on day 37 was not confirmed.

The sequenced sample consisted of PBMCs or a T cell subset sorted from them (not recorded which). The clonotype originates from a man aged 18 to 35 who had mild COVID-19 (a few samples of this study predate the infection). The sample titles of this study are shuffled in the database, so cell type and time point are left out; the donor was told from shared clones. The chain is encoded by TRBV15 joined to TRBJ1-2, with the D segment identity uncertain. The bases read TGTGCCACCAGCAGAGATAAGAGCTATGGCTACACCTTC. Its translation reads: CATSRDKSYGYTF.